Following are 7 T cell receptor beta chains from one sample sequenced in a study of shared clonotypes between healthy human individuals (dated by TCRdb to the early 2020s). The library came from the immunoSEQ multiplex PCR assay. TCRdb retrieved this table from immuneACCESS and kept in-frame rearrangements only. Not all clones are present; in checked studies, unresolved V genes account for under half, and no reason is known for the remainder. For this sample there are approximately 710,000 clones; about 90% appear just once. The ten largest make up about 33% of the sample. Sample: memory CD8+ T cells from PBMCs. Sample cell subset or site, as interpreted from the label and publication: CD45RO+ cells pooled with CCR7-negative TemRA cells. All receptors come from a man aged 18 to 30 in good health. Some clones in this sample may be carry-over from other donors' samples.

The CDR3 sequence: CASSFGGDTEAFF. The CDR3, as DNA: TGTGCCAGCAGCTTTGGGGGTGACACTGAAGCTTTCTTT. J is TRBJ1-1 and V is TRBV11-2; TRBD1 might be the D (5 bases). V lost 3 bases, J lost 3 bases, and 8 bases lay in between. Germline values: CDR1 SGHAT, CDR2 FQNNGV. CDR3 size: 13 residues.

This clone was seen only once. The chain joins TRBV10-3 to TRBJ2-7; D is possibly TRBD1 (6 bases). CDR1 and CDR2 (germline): ENHRY, SYGVKD. The CDR3 covers 13 residues. V lost 7 bases to trimming and J lost 3 bases, with 13 bases between them. Written as DNA, the CDR3 is TGTGCCATCATGGGGCCAGGGGACTACGAGCAGTACTTC. The encoded protein is CAIMGPGDYEQYF.

The chain uses TRBV2 and TRBJ1-2; no reliable D call. V was clipped by 7 bases and J by 4 bases, with 7 bases between them. CDR1 is SNHLY, CDR2 FYNNEI, per germline. The CDR3 runs to 11 residues. The CDR3 loop is CASTEGYGYTF. CDR3 nucleotide sequence: TGTGCCAGCACCGAAGGCTATGGCTACACCTTC.

V and J are TRBV4-2 and TRBJ2-1; D unresolved. Trimming pared 0 bases from V and 7 bases from J, leaving 7 bases between. Looked up from germline, CDR1 is LGHNA and CDR2 is YNFKEQ. CDR3 length equals 13 residues. CDR3 in DNA: TGTGCCAGCAGCCAAGATTCCGGGAATGAGCAGTTCTTC. Protein: CASSQDSGNEQFF.

This clone was found a few times. Other DNA sequences of this sample code for an identical CDR3. The chain uses TRBV9 and TRBJ1-5; no definite D call. The V gene lost 2 bases and the J gene lost 0 bases, with 6 bases spanning the gap. Germline V lookup: CDR1 SGDLS, CDR2 YYNGEE. CDR3 length equals 14 residues. CDR3: CASSVGDSNQPQHF. The CDR3 DNA reads as TGTGCCAGCAGCGTGGGCGATAGCAATCAGCCCCAGCATTTT.

The genes are TRBV2 and TRBJ2-7; 7 nucleotides agree with TRBD2. The CDR3 runs to 12 residues. The V and J ends lost 8 bases and 2 bases, in that order; junction bases with no gene match: 3. Per germline, CDR1 SNHLY and CDR2 FYNNEI. CDR3 residues: CASCGGPYEQYF. The CDR3 DNA is TGTGCCAGCTGCGGGGGACCCTACGAGCAGTACTTC.

With regard to this clone: Other DNA sequences of this sample code for an identical CDR3. The DNA for the CDR3 is TGCGCCAGCAGCCAACCTGGGAGGTCCTACGAGCAGTACTTC. Its translation: CASSQPGRSYEQYF. The rearrangement uses TRBV4-1 and TRBJ2-7, with D possibly TRBD2 on 6 matching bases. Germline CDR1 and CDR2: MGHRA and YSYEKL. This CDR3 contains 14 residues. Trimming stripped 2 bases from V and 1 base from J, with 9 bases between.